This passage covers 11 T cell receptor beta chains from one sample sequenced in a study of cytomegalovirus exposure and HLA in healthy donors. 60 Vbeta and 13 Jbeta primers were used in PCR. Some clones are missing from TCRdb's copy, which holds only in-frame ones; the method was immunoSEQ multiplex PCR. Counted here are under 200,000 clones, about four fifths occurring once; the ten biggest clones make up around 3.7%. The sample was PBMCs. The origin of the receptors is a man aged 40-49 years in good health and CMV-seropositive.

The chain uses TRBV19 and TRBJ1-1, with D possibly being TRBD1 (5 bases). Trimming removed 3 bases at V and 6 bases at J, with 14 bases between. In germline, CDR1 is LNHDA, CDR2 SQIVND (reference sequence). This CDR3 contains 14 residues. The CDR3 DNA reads TGTGCCAGTAGTATCGGACACTCTGGGGCTGAAGCTTTCTTT. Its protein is CASSIGHSGAEAFF.

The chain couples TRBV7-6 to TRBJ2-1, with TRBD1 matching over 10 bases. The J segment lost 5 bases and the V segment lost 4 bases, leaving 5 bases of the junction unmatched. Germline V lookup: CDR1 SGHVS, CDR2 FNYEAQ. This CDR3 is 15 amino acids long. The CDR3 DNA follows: TGTGCCAGCAGCTCACCCGGGACAGGGGACAATGAGCAGTTCTTC. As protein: CASSSPGTGDNEQFF.

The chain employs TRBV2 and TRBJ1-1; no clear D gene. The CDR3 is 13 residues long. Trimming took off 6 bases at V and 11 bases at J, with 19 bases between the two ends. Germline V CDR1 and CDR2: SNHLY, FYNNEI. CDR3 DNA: TGTGCCAGCAGGGTGGGGTTCGATGGGGAGGCTTTCTTT. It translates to CASRVGFDGEAFF.

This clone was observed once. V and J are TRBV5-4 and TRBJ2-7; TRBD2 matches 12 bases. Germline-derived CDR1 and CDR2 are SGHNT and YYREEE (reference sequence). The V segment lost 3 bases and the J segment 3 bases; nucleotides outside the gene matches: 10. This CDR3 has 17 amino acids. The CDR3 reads CASSSGPSGRVVYEQYF. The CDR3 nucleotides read TGTGCCAGCAGCTCCGGACCTAGCGGGAGGGTTGTCTACGAGCAGTACTTC.

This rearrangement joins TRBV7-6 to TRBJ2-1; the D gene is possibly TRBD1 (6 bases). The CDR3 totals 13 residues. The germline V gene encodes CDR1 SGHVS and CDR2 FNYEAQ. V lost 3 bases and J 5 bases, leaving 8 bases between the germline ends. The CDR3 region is CASSLGHNNEQFF. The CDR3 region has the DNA TGTGCCAGCAGCTTGGGACACAACAATGAGCAGTTCTTC.

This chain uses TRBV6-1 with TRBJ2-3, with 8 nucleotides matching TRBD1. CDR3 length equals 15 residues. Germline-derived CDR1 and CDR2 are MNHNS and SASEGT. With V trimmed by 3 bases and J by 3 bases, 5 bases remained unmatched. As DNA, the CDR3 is TGTGCCAGCAGTGACCGACAGGGGTGGACAGATACGCAGTATTTT. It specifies CASSDRQGWTDTQYF.

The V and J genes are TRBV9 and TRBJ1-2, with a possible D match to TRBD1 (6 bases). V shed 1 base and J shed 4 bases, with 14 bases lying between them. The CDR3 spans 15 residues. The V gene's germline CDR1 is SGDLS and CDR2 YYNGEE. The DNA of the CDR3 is TGTGCCAGCAGCGTACTGGACAGTGGGATCTATGGCTACACCTTC. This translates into CASSVLDSGIYGYTF.

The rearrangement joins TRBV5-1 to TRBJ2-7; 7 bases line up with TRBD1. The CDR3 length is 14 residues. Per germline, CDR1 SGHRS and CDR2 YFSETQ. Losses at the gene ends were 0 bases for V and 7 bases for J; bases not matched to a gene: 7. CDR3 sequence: CASSLGQGRWEQYF. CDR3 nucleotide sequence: TGCGCCAGCAGCTTGGGACAGGGAAGGTGGGAGCAGTACTTC.

The CDR3 coding sequence is TGTGCCATCAGTCGACAGGTTAACTATGGCTACACCTTC. Its protein is CAISRQVNYGYTF. V usage is TRBV10-3 and J usage is TRBJ1-2, with D possibly being TRBD1 (6 bases). The CDR3 has 13 residues. Trimming pared 5 bases from V and 1 base from J, leaving 8 bases between. Per the germline V gene, CDR1 is ENHRY and CDR2 is SYGVKD.

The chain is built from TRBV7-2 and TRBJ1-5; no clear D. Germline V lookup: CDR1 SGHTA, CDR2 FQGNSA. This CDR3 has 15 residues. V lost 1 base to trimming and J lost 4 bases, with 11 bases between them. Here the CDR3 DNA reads TGTGCCAGCAGCTTAGACGGGTTGCTGAATCAGCCCCAGCATTTT. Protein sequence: CASSLDGLLNQPQHF. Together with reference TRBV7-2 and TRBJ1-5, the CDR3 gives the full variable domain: GAGVSQSPSNKVTEKGKDVELRCDPISGHTALYWYRQSLGQGLEFLIYFQGNSAPDKSGLPSDRFSAERTGGSVSTLTIQRTQQEDSAVYLCASSLDGLLNQPQHFGDGTRLSIL.

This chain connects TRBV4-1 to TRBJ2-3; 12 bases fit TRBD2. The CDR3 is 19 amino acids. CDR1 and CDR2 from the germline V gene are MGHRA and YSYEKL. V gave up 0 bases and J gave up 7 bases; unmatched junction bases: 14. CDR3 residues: CASSQDASGRAWSGNTQYF. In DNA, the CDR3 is TGCGCCAGCAGCCAAGATGCTAGCGGGAGGGCTTGGTCGGGAAATACGCAGTATTTT.